One and the same sample provided the 20 T cell receptor beta chains below, sequenced in a study of tumor and adjacent non-tumor tissue in lung cancer. The template was RNA from unsorted bulk tissue. Three rounds of nested PCR, following a modified ARM-PCR protocol, produced the TCRbeta library. From the multiplex PCR reads, TCRdb called clonotypes with MiXCR, one entry per CDR3 protein. Seen here are 200,000 to 250,000 distinct CDR3 sequences, approximately 74% observed once, and the top ten hold around 27%. The sequenced sample consisted of lung tumor tissue. These receptors came from a man aged 60 to 69 with non-small cell lung cancer.

With regard to this clonotype: A read error may account for a junction end that differs from germline. The chain uses TRBV11-3 and TRBJ2-3; D perhaps matches TRBD2 (6 bases). Germline V gene data show CDR1 as SGHNT and CDR2 as YENEEA. This CDR3 contains 15 residues. CDR3 amino acids: CTSSLALGCGDAQYF. CDR3 DNA: TGTACCAGCAGCCTCGCTCTAGGGTGCGGGGATGCGCAGTATTTT.

This clonotype was seen at least ten times. The rearrangement uses TRBV5-1 and TRBJ1-1; D may be TRBD1 (5 bases). The CDR3 is 14 amino acids. V lost 0 bases to trimming and J lost 5 bases, with 11 bases between them. CDR1 and CDR2 from the germline V gene are SGHRS and YFSETQ. The CDR3 nucleotides read TGCGCCAGCAGCTTGGTGGGGGATCAGACTGAAGCTTTCTTT. Its protein product is CASSLVGDQTEAFF. The full variable domain, with the rest looked up from reference TRBV5-1 and TRBJ1-1, is KAGVTQTPRYLIKTRGQQVTLSCSPISGHRSVSWYQQTPGQGLQFLFEYFSETQRNKGNFPGRFSGRQFSNSRSEMNVSTLELGDSALYLCASSLVGDQTEAFFGQGTRLTVV.

About this clonotype itself: An end of the junction does not agree with germline; a read error may underlie this. The V call is TRBV7-9, the J call TRBJ2-1; 11 nucleotides line up with TRBD2. Germline V gives CDR1 SEHNR, CDR2 FQNEAQ (reference sequence). This CDR3 comprises 16 residues. The CDR3 sequence is CTSSPSTSGDLTKQFF. Here the CDR3 DNA reads TGTACCAGCAGCCCGTCGACTAGCGGGGATCTCACTAAGCAGTTCTTC. The full variable domain, its missing parts supplied by reference TRBV7-9 and TRBJ2-1, is DTGVSQNPRHKITKRGQNVTFRCDPISEHNRLYWYRQTLGQGPEFLTYFQNEAQLEKSRLLSDRFSAERPKGSFSTLEIQRTEQGDSAMYLCTSSPSTSGDLTKQFFGPGTRLTVL.

For this clonotype: One end of the junction varies from germline; a read error may be responsible. This chain links TRBV28 with TRBJ1-2, with D perhaps TRBD1 (5 bases). From germline, CDR1 is MDHEN and CDR2 SYDVKM. CDR3 length: 14 residues. The CDR3 loop reads CPSSLTGNRYGYTF. The CDR3 coding sequence is TGTCCCAGCAGTTTAACAGGCAACCGCTATGGCTACACCTTC.

The chain combines TRBV20-1 with TRBJ1-2; D might be TRBD1 (6 bases). The CDR3 runs 14 residues. V was trimmed by 1 base and J by 7 bases, leaving 16 bases between them. Germline V gene sequence: CDR1 DFQATT, CDR2 SNEGSKA (reference sequence). Here the CDR3 reads CSARVINRVSGYTF. CDR3 nucleotide sequence: TGCAGTGCTAGAGTTATCAACAGGGTCTCTGGCTACACCTTC.

Note on this clonotype: It may be a read error: a sequence one base away is much more abundant. This chain connects TRBV11-3 to TRBJ1-4; D possibly corresponds to TRBD1 (5 bases). Per the germline V gene, CDR1 is SGHNT and CDR2 is YENEEA. The CDR3 consists of 13 residues. Trimming removed 10 bases from V and 8 bases from J, with 17 bases in between. The CDR3 region is CAITGQDREKLFF. The CDR3 DNA follows: TGTGCCATCACGGGGCAGGATCGGGAAAAACTGTTTTTT.

On this clonotype: This may come from a read error, since a much larger clone is one base off. This rearrangement joins TRBV20-1 to TRBJ2-3; 7 bases are shared with TRBD2. CDR1 and CDR2 from the germline V gene are DFQATT and SNEGSKA (reference sequence). The CDR3 extends over 16 amino acids. Trimming at V came to 0 bases and at J to 7 bases, leaving 13 bases not matched to a gene. The CDR3 sequence: CSARDPSGTRKYTQYF. CDR3 sequence (DNA): TGCAGTGCTAGAGATCCCAGCGGGACGCGAAAATATACGCAGTATTTT.

V gene TRBV12-3 or TRBV12-4 combines with J gene TRBJ2-4; possible D gene TRBD2, 5 bases. The CDR3 has 16 amino acids. The V and J ends lost 8 bases and 0 bases respectively, with 17 bases between them. As DNA, the CDR3 is TGTGCCAGCTCCGGAGGCCCCAAATTAGCCAAAAACATTCAGTACTTC. Translating gives CASSGGPKLAKNIQYF.

V and J are TRBV4-3 and TRBJ2-7, with 8 bases lining up with TRBD1. The CDR3 length is 13 residues. Per the germline V gene, CDR1 is LGHNA and CDR2 is YSLEER. Trimming cost V 0 bases and J 13 bases; bases outside gene matches: 8. The CDR3 sequence is CASSQDREDRAYF. As DNA, the CDR3 is TGCGCCAGCAGCCAAGACCGAGAGGACAGGGCCTACTTC.

This clonotype was found many times. One end of the junction fails to match germline, which may point to a read error. The chain links TRBV20-1 to TRBJ1-2; no clear D. Germline CDR1 is DFQATT and CDR2 is SNEGSKA (reference sequence). This CDR3 comprises 14 residues. The CDR3 loop is CSAPKVGSRGFIPF. The CDR3, as DNA: TGCAGTGCTCCAAAAGTTGGGTCTCGCGGCTTTATCCCCTTC.

Worth noting for this clonotype: A read error may produce the germline difference seen at one junction end. Written as DNA, the CDR3 is TGCGGTGCTAGACCTCTAAAGCGGGAAGGCTACGAGCAGTACTTC. This encodes CGARPLKREGYEQYF. V is TRBV20-1 and J is TRBJ2-7, with 7 bases lining up with TRBD2. The CDR3 loop spans 15 amino acids. Germline CDR1 and CDR2: DFQATT and SNEGSKA (reference sequence).

Points on this clonotype: A junction end diverges from the germline sequence, so it may reflect a read error. The chain couples TRBV20-1 to TRBJ1-4; 7 nucleotides match TRBD1. CDR3 length: 13 residues. CDR1 DFQATT and CDR2 SNEGSKA come from the germline V gene (reference sequence). CDR3: CSAAQTGRDKLLF. The CDR3 DNA reads TGCAGTGCTGCACAGACAGGGAGGGACAAACTGCTTTTT.

The rearrangement joins TRBV20-1 to TRBJ1-1; D unclear. V lost 6 bases and J 11 bases, leaving 28 bases between the germline ends. CDR1 and CDR2 (germline): DFQATT, SNEGSKA (reference sequence). The CDR3 totals 15 residues. CDR3: CSAHPSLGAGIEAFF. As DNA, the CDR3 is TGCAGTGCCCATCCCTCTCTTGGAGCTGGAATAGAGGCTTTCTTT.

For this clonotype: Likely a read error: the CDR3 ends without its conserved phenylalanine or tryptophan. The chain couples TRBV14 to TRBJ1-2; TRBD1 matches 8 bases. Germline CDR1 reads SGHDN; CDR2 reads FVKESK. This CDR3 comprises 15 residues. The CDR3 here is CASTPTGERNYGYTI. CDR3 bases: TGTGCCAGCACCCCGACAGGGGAAAGAAACTATGGATACACCATC.

For this clonotype: A much larger clonotype is one base distant, so this may be a read error. The DNA for the CDR3 is TGTGCCAGCAGTACGGACAGTGGGCTTTATCAGCCCCAGCATTTT. Its translation: CASSTDSGLYQPQHF. The chain uses TRBV6-1 and TRBJ1-5, with a weak D call TRBD1 (6 bases). Germline V gene sequence: CDR1 MNHNS, CDR2 SASEGT. The CDR3 is 15 amino acids. The V and J ends lost 5 bases and 5 bases respectively, with 16 bases between them.

The J gene is TRBJ1-2, the V gene TRBV14, with D perhaps TRBD1 (5 bases). This CDR3 has 13 residues. The V end lost 2 bases, the J end lost 3 bases, and 7 bases lay between the germline ends. Germline-derived CDR1 and CDR2 are SGHDN and FVKESK. CDR3 nucleotide sequence: TGTGCCAGCAGCCAACGGGGACACTATGGCTACACCTTC. The encoded protein is CASSQRGHYGYTF.

This clonotype was recorded many times. The chain carries TRBV6-2 or TRBV6-3 and TRBJ2-7, with 8 nucleotides matching TRBD2. This CDR3 comprises 14 residues. The germline CDR1 and CDR2 sequences are MNHEY and SVGEGT. The V gene end was trimmed by 6 bases and the J gene end by 2 bases; junction bases not matched to a gene: 6. CDR3 region: CASSPRTSTYEQYF. Written as DNA, the CDR3 is TGTGCCAGCAGCCCCCGGACTAGCACCTACGAGCAGTACTTC.

With respect to this clonotype: The junction differs from germline at one of its ends, possibly a read error. The CDR3 loop is CASSLRGYNDQFF. The CDR3 nucleotides read TGTGCCAGCAGTTTAAGAGGTTACAATGATCAGTTCTTT. This sequence joins TRBV11-3 and TRBJ2-1; D is unresolved. Germline loops: CDR1 SGHNT, CDR2 YENEEA. This CDR3 region has 13 residues.

This clonotype appeared a few times. V and J are TRBV10-3 and TRBJ1-5; 10 bases align to TRBD1. J lost 5 bases, V lost 6 bases, and 7 bases had no gene match. Germline values: CDR1 ENHRY, CDR2 SYGVKD. The CDR3 runs 15 residues. DNA of the CDR3: TGTGCCATCAGCCCGGGACAGGGGCGCGATCAGCCCCAGCATTTT. Its protein product is CAISPGQGRDQPQHF.

Turning to this clonotype: The conserved closing phenylalanine or tryptophan is absent in this CDR3, likely reflecting a read error. No DNA is shown, since the ends of the CDR3 on it are uncertain; the CDR3 is the one TCRdb lists. The gene calls are TRBV11-1 and TRBJ2-7; TRBD2, the table's D call, lacks a check against the DNA. In germline, CDR1 is SGHAT, CDR2 FQDESV (reference sequence). A total of 15 residues make up the CDR3, ends included. CDR3 loop: CASSRTSGTADVQHI.